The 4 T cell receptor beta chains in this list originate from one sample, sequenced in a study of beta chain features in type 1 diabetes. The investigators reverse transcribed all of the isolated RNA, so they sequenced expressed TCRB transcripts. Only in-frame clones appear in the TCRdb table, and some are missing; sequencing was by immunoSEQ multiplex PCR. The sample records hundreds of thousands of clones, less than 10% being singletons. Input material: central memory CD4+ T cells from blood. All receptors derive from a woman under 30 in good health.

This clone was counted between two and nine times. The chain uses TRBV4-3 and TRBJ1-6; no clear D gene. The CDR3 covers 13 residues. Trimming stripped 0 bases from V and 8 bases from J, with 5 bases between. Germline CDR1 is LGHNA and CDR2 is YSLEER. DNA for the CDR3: TGCGCCAGCAGCCAAGATTTAGATTCACCCCTCCACTTT. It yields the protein CASSQDLDSPLHF.

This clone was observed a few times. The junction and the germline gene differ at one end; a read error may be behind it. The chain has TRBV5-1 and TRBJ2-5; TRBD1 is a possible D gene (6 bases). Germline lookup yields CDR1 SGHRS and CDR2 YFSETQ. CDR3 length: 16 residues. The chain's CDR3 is CASTLGAGGTFETQYF. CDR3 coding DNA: TGCGCCAGCACCTTGGGGGCTGGCGGAACCTTCGAGACCCAGTACTTC. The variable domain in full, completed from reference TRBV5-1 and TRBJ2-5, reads KAGVTQTPRYLIKTRGQQVTLSCSPISGHRSVSWYQQTPGQGLQFLFEYFSETQRNKGNFPGRFSGRQFSNSRSEMNVSTLELGDSALYLCASTLGAGGTFETQYFGPGTRLLVL.

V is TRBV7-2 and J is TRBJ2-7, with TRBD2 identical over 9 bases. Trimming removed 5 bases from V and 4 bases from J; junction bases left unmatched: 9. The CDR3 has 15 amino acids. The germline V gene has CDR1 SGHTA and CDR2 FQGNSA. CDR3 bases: TGTGCCAGCAGCCGAGATAGCGGGAGTTTTTACGAGCAGTACTTC. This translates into CASSRDSGSFYEQYF.

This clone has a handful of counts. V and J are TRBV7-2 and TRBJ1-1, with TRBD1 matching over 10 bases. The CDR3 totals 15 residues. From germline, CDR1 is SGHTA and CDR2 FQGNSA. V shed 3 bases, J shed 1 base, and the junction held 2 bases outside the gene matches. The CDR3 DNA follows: TGTGCCAGCAGCTTGGACAGGGGGGCGAACACTGAAGCTTTCTTT. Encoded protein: CASSLDRGANTEAFF.